This TCR beta chain was recorded in a study of beta chain features in type 1 diabetes. General study points: VDJ junctions from type 1 diabetes patients carried fewer insertions and larger deletions. Researchers report that Type 1 diabetes patients had moderately but significantly shorter TCRB CDR3s across all four CD4+ subsets. The study found that naive, central memory and Treg TCRB repertoires appeared more similar in patients than in healthy donors. Any HLA type influence on TCRB rearrangement was left unresolved here.

Every participating donor gave one draw, a heparinised blood sample averaging approximately 120 mL. Of note for this clone: As yet, its antigen is unknown.

cDNA synthesis used the whole RNA isolate, giving expressed TCRB sequences. The data were produced by immunoSEQ multiplex PCR, yet TCRdb's version contains in-frame clones alone and is incomplete. The sample lists about 160,000 clones, approximately 9% seen once, with approximately 0.56% in the top ten. V dropped 3 bases and J dropped 11; count of bases not matched to a gene: 7. The CDR3 loop spans 14 amino acids. The germline V gene has CDR1 LNHDA and CDR2 SQIVND (reference sequence). This clonotype was obtained from a young woman with type 1 diabetes. The specimen sequenced was central memory CD4+ T cells from blood. This chain connects TRBV19 to TRBJ1-1, with 12 bases lining up with TRBD1. CDR3 DNA: TGTGCCAGTAGTATCCAGGGACAGGGGGCGCCGGCTTTCTTT. It translates to CASSIQGQGAPAFF.